One and the same sample provided the 18 T cell receptor beta chains below, sequenced in a study of blood T cell repertoires in COVID-19. Profiled with immunoSEQ multiplex PCR; TCRdb holds only in-frame clones, not every one. The data contain over 25,000 clones, 70% to 85% of them singletons. Material for sequencing was peripheral blood. The receptors were sampled from a human donor in a cohort sampled during active COVID-19.

This clone was counted a few times. The chain has TRBV7-8 and TRBJ1-5, with D uncertain. Trimming removed 0 bases at V and 7 bases at J, with 4 bases between. CDR3 length: 12 amino acids. Germline V gene data show CDR1 as SGHVS and CDR2 as FQNEAQ. CDR3 nucleotide sequence: TGTGCCAGCAGCTTAGCTGGCCAGCCCCAGCATTTT. This translates into CASSLAGQPQHF.

The chain uses TRBV9 and TRBJ1-4, with TRBD1 matching 9 bases. J was trimmed by 5 bases and V by 3 bases; bases with no gene match: 5. Germline CDR1 is SGDLS and CDR2 is YYNGEE. The CDR3 runs 15 residues. The CDR3: CASSAAGTGNEKLFF. The CDR3 DNA sequence: TGTGCCAGCAGCGCCGCCGGGACAGGGAATGAAAAACTGTTTTTT.

The CDR3 nucleotides read TGTGCCAGCTCAACCGGGACAGCTAATAGCAATCAGCCCCAGCATTTT. It translates to CASSTGTANSNQPQHF. V and J are TRBV18 and TRBJ1-5; 7 nucleotides match TRBD1. Germline V lookup: CDR1 KGHSH, CDR2 LQKENI. The V and J ends lost 5 bases and 0 bases, in that order; junction bases with no gene match: 7. The CDR3 consists of 16 residues.

CDR3 nucleotides: TGTGCCAGCAGCCCCCAATTCTCCGGGGGGTTATCTTACGAGCAGTACTTC. Protein: CASSPQFSGGLSYEQYF. This chain uses TRBV5-5 with TRBJ2-7; 7 bases are shared with TRBD2. Germline V lookup: CDR1 SGHKS, CDR2 YYEKEE (reference sequence). J was trimmed by 4 bases and V by 4 bases; bases with no gene match: 17. This CDR3 comprises 17 residues.

By its share, this clone is hyperexpanded. The rearrangement joins TRBV5-1 to TRBJ2-3, with 10 nucleotides matching TRBD2. The germline V gene has CDR1 SGHRS and CDR2 YFSETQ. The CDR3 runs 17 residues. V shed 4 bases, J shed 6 bases, and the junction held 14 bases outside the gene matches. The CDR3: CASSRALAGARMDTQYF. CDR3 nucleotides: TGCGCCAGCAGCAGGGCGCTAGCGGGGGCCCGCATGGATACGCAGTATTTT.

The chain uses TRBV3-1 (or the pseudogene TRBV3-2) and TRBJ1-4; TRBD1 might be the D (6 bases). Trimming pared 3 bases from V and 5 bases from J, leaving 10 bases between. The CDR3 length is 14 residues. Germline CDR1 is LGHDT and CDR2 is YNNKEL (reference sequence). CDR3 in amino acids: CASSHRGGNEKLFF. Written as DNA, the CDR3 is TGTGCCAGCAGCCACAGGGGAGGGAATGAAAAACTGTTTTTT.

V and J are TRBV27 and TRBJ2-1, with TRBD1 as a possible D gene (5 bases). The germline CDR1 and CDR2 sequences are MNHEY and SMNVEV (reference sequence). This CDR3 contains 13 residues. V was shortened by 5 bases and J by 9 bases, with 14 bases between the two germline ends. CDR3 nucleotide sequence: TGTGCCAGCAGTACAACCAGGGTCGGTGAGCAGTTCTTC. Amino acids: CASSTTRVGEQFF.

The V gene is TRBV9, the J gene TRBJ2-3, with D perhaps TRBD1 (5 bases). The CDR3 totals 14 residues. The germline CDR1 and CDR2 sequences are SGDLS and YYNGEE. V was trimmed by 0 bases and J by 4 bases, leaving 9 bases between them. CDR3 DNA: TGTGCCAGCAGCGTAGATGGGGCGTCAGATACGCAGTATTTT. Encoded protein: CASSVDGASDTQYF.

This clone was found a few times. This chain links TRBV6-1 with TRBJ2-7; maybe TRBD2 (7 bases). The V and J ends lost 2 bases and 7 bases respectively, with 15 bases between them. Germline lookup yields CDR1 MNHNS and CDR2 SASEGT. The CDR3 totals 14 residues. For the CDR3, the DNA is TGTGCCAGCAGTGAAACCGCGGGGGCGCGAGAGCAGTACTTC. Translation gives CASSETAGAREQYF.

This clone was seen only a few times. This sequence joins TRBV11-3 and TRBJ1-6; the D is unclear. The length of the CDR3 is 14 residues. Between the trimmed V and J ends, which lost 5 bases and 7 bases, there was a span of 12 bases. Germline CDR1 reads SGHNT; CDR2 reads YENEEA. CDR3 region: CASSLGRENSPLHF. The CDR3 nucleotides read TGTGCCAGCAGCCTCGGACGGGAGAATTCACCCCTCCACTTT.

The chain employs TRBV18 and TRBJ2-3; maybe TRBD1 (5 bases). CDR1 and CDR2 from the germline V gene are KGHSH and LQKENI. This CDR3 is 14 amino acids long. V lost 3 bases and J 6 bases, leaving 13 bases between the germline ends. CDR3: CASSPGQGGDTQYF. CDR3 coding DNA: TGTGCCAGCTCACCCGGGCAGGGTGGGGATACGCAGTATTTT.

The chain carries TRBV2 and TRBJ2-3; D is ambiguous. The V end lost 7 bases, the J end lost 2 bases, and 16 bases lay between the germline ends. The CDR3 covers 15 residues. CDR1 and CDR2 (germline): SNHLY, FYNNEI. The CDR3 DNA reads TGTGCCAGCAAAAGGCAGCACAGCAACACAGATACGCAGTATTTT. It translates to CASKRQHSNTDTQYF.

This clone turned up a few times. J is TRBJ1-5 and V is TRBV28, with TRBD1 as a possible D gene (6 bases). There are 15 residues in the CDR3. The germline gives CDR1 MDHEN, CDR2 SYDVKM. Between the trimmed V and J ends, which lost 1 base and 6 bases, there was a span of 13 bases. DNA of the CDR3: TGTGCCAGCAGTTTATCTGGCCAGGGGATTCAGCCCCAGCATTTT. This encodes CASSLSGQGIQPQHF.

The rearrangement links TRBV4-2 to TRBJ2-2; 11 positions agree with TRBD2. The V and J ends lost 5 bases and 4 bases, in that order; junction bases with no gene match: 12. Germline CDR1 LGHNA, CDR2 YNFKEQ. The CDR3 length is 18 residues. CDR3 loop: CASSSPGLAEGSTGELFF. CDR3 in DNA: TGTGCCAGCAGCAGCCCGGGACTAGCGGAGGGAAGCACCGGGGAGCTGTTTTTT.

The chain has TRBV14 and TRBJ1-4; TRBD1 aligns across 9 bases. CDR1 SGHDN and CDR2 FVKESK come from the germline V gene. The CDR3 length is 17 residues. V dropped 0 bases and J dropped 1; count of bases not matched to a gene: 3. CDR3 residues: CASSQDLGQGTNEKLFF. The CDR3 DNA reads as TGTGCCAGCAGCCAAGATCTGGGACAGGGAACTAATGAAAAACTGTTTTTT.

The rearrangement links TRBV4-3 to TRBJ1-2, with a tentative D call TRBD1 (5 bases). This CDR3 is 14 amino acids long. Looked up from germline, CDR1 is LGHNA and CDR2 is YSLEER. Between the trimmed V and J ends, which lost 3 bases and 4 bases, there was a span of 12 bases. The CDR3 region is CASSQGRDLYGYTF. The CDR3 region has the DNA TGCGCCAGCAGCCAGGGCAGGGATCTCTATGGCTACACCTTC.

This chain links TRBV6-1 with TRBJ1-1, with a tentative D call TRBD1 (6 bases). Germline V gives CDR1 MNHNS, CDR2 SASEGT. The CDR3 is 13 amino acids. Trimming cost V 2 bases and J 4 bases, with 8 bases left between them. CDR3 DNA: TGTGCCAGCAGTGAACAGGGGACCACTGAAGCTTTCTTT. As protein: CASSEQGTTEAFF.

This chain joins TRBV7-8 and TRBJ2-2; D perhaps matches TRBD1 (5 bases). CDR1 SGHVS and CDR2 FQNEAQ come from the germline V gene. Trimming shortened V by 4 bases and J by 0 bases, and 12 bases separated the two germline ends. The CDR3 runs 16 residues. CDR3 coding DNA: TGTGCCAGCAGCTCCCGGGCAGGGACGAACACCGGGGAGCTGTTTTTT. The encoded protein is CASSSRAGTNTGELFF.